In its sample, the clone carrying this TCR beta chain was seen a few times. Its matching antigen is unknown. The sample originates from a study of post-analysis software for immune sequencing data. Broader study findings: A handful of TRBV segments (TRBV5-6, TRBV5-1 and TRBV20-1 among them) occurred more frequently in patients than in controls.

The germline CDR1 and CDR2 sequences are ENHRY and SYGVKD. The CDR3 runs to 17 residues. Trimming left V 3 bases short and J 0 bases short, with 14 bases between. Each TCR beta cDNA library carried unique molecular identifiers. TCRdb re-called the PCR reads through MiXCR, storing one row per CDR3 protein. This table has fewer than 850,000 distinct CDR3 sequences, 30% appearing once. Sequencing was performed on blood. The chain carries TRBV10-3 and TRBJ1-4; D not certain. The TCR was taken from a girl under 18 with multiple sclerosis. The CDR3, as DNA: TGTGCCATCAGTGACCACAGCCCTCGGGCAACTAATGAAAAACTGTTTTTT. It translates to CAISDHSPRATNEKLFF.